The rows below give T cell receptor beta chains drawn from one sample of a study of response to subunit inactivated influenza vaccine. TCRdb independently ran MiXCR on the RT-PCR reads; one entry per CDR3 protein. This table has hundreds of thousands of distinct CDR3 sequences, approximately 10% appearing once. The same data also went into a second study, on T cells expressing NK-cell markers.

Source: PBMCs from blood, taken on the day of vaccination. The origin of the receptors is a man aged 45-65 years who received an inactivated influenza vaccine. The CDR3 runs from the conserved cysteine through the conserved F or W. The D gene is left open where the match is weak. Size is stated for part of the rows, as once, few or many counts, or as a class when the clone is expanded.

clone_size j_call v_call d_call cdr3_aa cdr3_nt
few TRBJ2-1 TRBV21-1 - CASSRSGTDNEQFF TGTGCCAGCAGCAGATCCGGGACAGACAATGAGCAGTTCTTC
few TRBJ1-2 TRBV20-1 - CSARDLSQVYGYTF TGCAGTGCTAGAGATCTTTCCCAGGTCTATGGCTACACCTTC
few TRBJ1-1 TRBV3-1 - CASTAGVNTEAFF TGTGCCAGCACGGCAGGGGTGAACACTGAAGCTTTCTTT
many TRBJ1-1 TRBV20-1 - CSARGSMNTEAFF TGCAGTGCTAGAGGGAGCATGAACACTGAAGCTTTCTTT
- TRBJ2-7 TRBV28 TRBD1 CASRRTGSPLYEQYF TGTGCCAGCAGACGGACAGGTAGCCCGCTCTACGAGCAGTACTTC
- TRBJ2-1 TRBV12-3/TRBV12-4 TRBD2 CASSRPTSGYNEQFF TGTGCCAGCAGTCGACCGACTAGCGGGTACAATGAGCAGTTCTTC
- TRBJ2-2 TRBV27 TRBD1 CASSLGQGAFGELFF TGTGCCAGCAGTTTGGGACAGGGGGCGTTCGGGGAGCTGTTTTTT
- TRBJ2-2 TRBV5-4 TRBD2 CASSLVRGGATGELFF TGTGCCAGCAGCTTGGTGCGGGGGGGTGCCACCGGGGAGCTGTTTTTT
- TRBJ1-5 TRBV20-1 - CSAGRVADSNQPQHF TGCAGTGCCGGACGAGTGGCCGATAGCAATCAGCCCCAGCATTTT
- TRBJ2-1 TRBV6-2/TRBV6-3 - CASSYQIRPSSYNEQFF TGTGCCAGCAGTTACCAGATACGGCCGAGCTCCTACAATGAGCAGTTCTTC
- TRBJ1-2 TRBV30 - CAWSVAAGYGYTF TGTGCCTGGAGTGTCGCGGCGGGCTATGGCTACACCTTC
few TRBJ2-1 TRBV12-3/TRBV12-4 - CASSSLLERSTGNEQFF TGTGCCAGCAGTTCCCTGTTGGAGCGCTCCACGGGTAATGAGCAGTTCTTC
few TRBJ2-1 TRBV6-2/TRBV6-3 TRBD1 CASSYSRDRATYNEQFF TGTGCCAGCAGTTACTCGAGGGACAGGGCAACCTACAATGAGCAGTTCTTC
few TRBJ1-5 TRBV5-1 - CASSKAGVLGQPQHF TGCGCCAGCAGCAAAGCAGGGGTCCTGGGTCAGCCCCAGCATTTT
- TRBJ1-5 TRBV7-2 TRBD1 CASSTGQGGQPQHF TGTGCCAGCAGCACGGGACAGGGGGGTCAGCCCCAGCATTTT
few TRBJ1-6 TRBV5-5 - CASSFEPLNSPLHF TGTGCCAGCAGCTTCGAGCCACTGAATTCACCCCTCCACTTT
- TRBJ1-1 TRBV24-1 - CATSSGGNTEAFF TGTGCCACCAGTTCGGGGGGAAACACTGAAGCTTTCTTT
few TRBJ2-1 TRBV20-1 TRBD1 CSARVPPGQGVGEQFF TGCAGTGCTAGAGTCCCCCCGGGACAGGGGGTTGGCGAGCAGTTCTTC
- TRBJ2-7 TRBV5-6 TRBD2 CASSLDLAGDEQYF TGTGCCAGCAGCTTGGATCTAGCGGGAGACGAGCAGTACTTC
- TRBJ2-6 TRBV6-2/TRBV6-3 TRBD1 CASRRQGAGANVLTF TGTGCCAGCAGGCGACAGGGGGCTGGGGCCAACGTCCTGACTTTC
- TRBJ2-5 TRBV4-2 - CASSQETGSGLETQYF TGTGCCAGCAGCCAAGAGACTGGTTCAGGGCTAGAGACCCAGTACTTC
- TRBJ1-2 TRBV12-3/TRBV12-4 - CASSTLTETSGYTF TGTGCCAGCAGTACCCTGACAGAGACCAGTGGCTACACCTTC
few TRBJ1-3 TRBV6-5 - CASSYGVAGNGNTIYF TGTGCCAGCAGTTACGGCGTGGCGGGGAATGGAAACACCATATATTTT
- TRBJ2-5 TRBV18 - CASSPRVQETLYF TGTGCCAGCTCACCACGGGTGCAAGAGACCCTGTACTTC
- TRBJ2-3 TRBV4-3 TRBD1 CASSQDGTGGFAQYF TGCGCCAGCAGCCAAGACGGGACAGGGGGCTTCGCGCAGTATTTT
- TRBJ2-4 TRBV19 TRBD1 CASTGQGLAKNIQYF TGTGCCAGTACTGGACAGGGGCTAGCCAAAAACATTCAGTACTTC
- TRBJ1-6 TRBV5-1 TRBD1 CASSNSGTGLAPLHF TGCGCCAGCAGCAACTCCGGGACAGGGCTGGCACCCCTCCACTTT
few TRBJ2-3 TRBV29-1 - CSVRGLTTDTQYF TGCAGCGTGAGGGGACTTACCACAGATACGCAGTATTTT
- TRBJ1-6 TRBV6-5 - CASSYSGGGWNSPLHF TGTGCCAGCAGTTACTCGGGGGGCGGATGGAATTCACCCCTCCACTTT
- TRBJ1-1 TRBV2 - CASSPHVRVGEAFF TGTGCCAGCAGCCCGCACGTGAGGGTGGGCGAAGCTTTCTTT
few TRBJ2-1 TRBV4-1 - CASSQEGRDNEQFF TGCGCCAGCAGCCAAGAAGGTAGGGACAATGAGCAGTTCTTC
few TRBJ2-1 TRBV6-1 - CASKGAAGYYNEQFF TGTGCCAGCAAAGGAGCAGCGGGCTACTACAATGAGCAGTTCTTC
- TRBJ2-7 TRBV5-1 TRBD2 CASSLSGGNTYEQYF TGCGCCAGCAGCTTGAGCGGGGGAAACACCTACGAGCAGTACTTC
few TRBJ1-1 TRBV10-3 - CAISMGSQGGNTEAFF TGTGCCATCAGTATGGGGTCCCAGGGAGGGAACACTGAAGCTTTCTTT
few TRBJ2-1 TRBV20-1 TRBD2 CSARDPRTSGGDNEQFF TGCAGTGCTAGAGATCCTCGAACTAGCGGGGGGGATAATGAGCAGTTCTTC
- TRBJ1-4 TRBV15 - CATSRLMLGDEKLFF TGTGCCACCAGCAGGCTGATGTTGGGGGATGAAAAACTGTTTTTT
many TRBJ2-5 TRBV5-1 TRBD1 CASSRTGVETQYF TGCGCCAGCAGCCGGACAGGGGTTGAGACCCAGTACTTC
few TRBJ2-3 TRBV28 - CASSFSVRLTDTQYF TGTGCCAGCAGCTTTAGCGTTCGGCTTACAGATACGCAGTATTTT
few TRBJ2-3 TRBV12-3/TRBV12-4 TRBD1 CASSPGQGFSTDTQYF TGTGCCAGCAGCCCGGGACAGGGATTCAGCACAGATACGCAGTATTTT
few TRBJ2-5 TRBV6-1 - CASSRDRFQETQYF TGTGCCAGCAGTAGGGACCGGTTCCAAGAGACCCAGTACTTC
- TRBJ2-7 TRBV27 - CASSFDGAGVGASYEQYF TGTGCCAGCAGTTTCGATGGGGCAGGGGTAGGAGCTTCCTACGAGCAGTACTTC
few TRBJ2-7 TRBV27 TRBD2 CASSYGLATYEQYF TGTGCCAGCAGTTATGGACTAGCAACCTACGAGCAGTACTTC
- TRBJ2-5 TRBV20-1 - CSARSPAESQETQYF TGCAGTGCTAGATCACCCGCCGAGTCCCAAGAGACCCAGTACTTC
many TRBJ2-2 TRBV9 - CASSVVSGGSGELFF TGTGCCAGCAGCGTAGTTTCCGGGGGATCCGGGGAGCTGTTTTTT
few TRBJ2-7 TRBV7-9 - CASSPAGGHEQYF TGTGCCAGCAGCCCCGCCGGGGGCCACGAGCAGTACTTC